The clone carrying this T cell receptor beta chain was counted between two and nine times. This entry belongs to a study of T-cell reconstitution after alpha-beta-depleted transplantation in children. Trimming shortened V by 5 bases and J by 3 bases, and 11 bases separated the two germline ends. CDR3 length: 14 residues. CDR1 is MNHEY, CDR2 SVGEGT, per germline. Unique molecular identifiers were incorporated into the prepared TCRbeta library. MiXCR was run by TCRdb on the PCR reads, yielding one entry per CDR3 protein. Altogether approximately 400,000 distinct CDR3 sequences are present, roughly 10% being singletons, with the ten largest covering about 5%.

This TCR was recovered from a human donor who donated a stem cell graft to a child with acute myeloid leukemia. The source material was PBMCs from the stem cell graft donor, sampled from the stem cell graft. The chain recombines TRBV6-2 or TRBV6-3 with TRBJ1-5, with a weak D call TRBD1 (5 bases). The CDR3 coding sequence is TGTGCCAGCAGTCTCAGGGAGCCCAATCAGCCCCAGCATTTT. Encoded protein: CASSLREPNQPQHF.